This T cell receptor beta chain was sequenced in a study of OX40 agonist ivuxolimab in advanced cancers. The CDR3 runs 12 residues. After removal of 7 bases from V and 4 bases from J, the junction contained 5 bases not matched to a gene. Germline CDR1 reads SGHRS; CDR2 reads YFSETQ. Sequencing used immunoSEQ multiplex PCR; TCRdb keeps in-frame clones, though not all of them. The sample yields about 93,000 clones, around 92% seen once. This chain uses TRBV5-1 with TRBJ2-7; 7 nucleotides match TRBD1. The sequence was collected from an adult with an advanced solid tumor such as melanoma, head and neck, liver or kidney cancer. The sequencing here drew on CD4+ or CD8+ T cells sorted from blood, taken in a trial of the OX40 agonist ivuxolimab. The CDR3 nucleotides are TGCGCCAGCGCAGGGGGTGATTACGAGCAGTACTTC. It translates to CASAGGDYEQYF.